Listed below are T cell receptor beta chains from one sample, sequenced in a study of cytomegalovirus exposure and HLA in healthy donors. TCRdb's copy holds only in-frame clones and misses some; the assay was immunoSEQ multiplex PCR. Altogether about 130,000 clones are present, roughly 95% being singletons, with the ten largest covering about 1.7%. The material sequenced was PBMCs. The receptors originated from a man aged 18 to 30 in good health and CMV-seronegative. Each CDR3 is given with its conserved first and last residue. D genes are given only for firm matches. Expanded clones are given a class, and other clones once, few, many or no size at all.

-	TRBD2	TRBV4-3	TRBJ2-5	CASSQEAGVGETQYF	TGCGCCAGCAGCCAGGAAGCGGGAGTAGGAGAGACCCAGTACTTC
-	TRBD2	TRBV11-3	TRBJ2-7	CASSFPYLAGGAYEQYF	TGTGCCAGCAGCTTCCCCTACCTAGCGGGAGGTGCCTACGAGCAGTACTTC
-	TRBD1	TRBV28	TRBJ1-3	CASTTGGAGNTIYF	TGTGCCAGCACCACAGGGGGAGCTGGAAACACCATATATTTT
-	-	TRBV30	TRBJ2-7	CAWSVQATSYEQYF	TGTGCCTGGAGTGTACAGGCCACCTCCTACGAGCAGTACTTC
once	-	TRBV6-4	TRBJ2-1	CASSVRVFDNEQFF	TGTGCCAGCAGTGTCAGGGTATTCGACAATGAGCAGTTCTTC
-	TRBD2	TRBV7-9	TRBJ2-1	CATHLGGRSYNEQFF	TGTGCCACCCACTTGGGCGGGAGATCCTACAATGAGCAGTTCTTC
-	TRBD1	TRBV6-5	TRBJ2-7	CASSYSIQGAPYEQYF	TGTGCCAGCAGTTACTCGATCCAGGGGGCTCCCTACGAGCAGTACTTC
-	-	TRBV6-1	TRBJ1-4	CASSGSGLNEKLFF	TGTGCCAGCAGTGGATCAGGCCTTAATGAAAAACTGTTTTTT
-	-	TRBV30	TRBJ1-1	CAWSSQANTEAFF	TGTGCCTGGAGTTCACAGGCGAACACTGAAGCTTTCTTT
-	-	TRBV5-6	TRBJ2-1	CASSEGGSSYNEQFF	TGTGCCAGCAGCGAGGGAGGCTCCTCCTACAATGAGCAGTTCTTC
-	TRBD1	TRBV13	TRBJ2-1	CASRNRGLLDEQFF	TGTGCCAGCCGGAACAGGGGGCTCTTAGATGAGCAGTTCTTC
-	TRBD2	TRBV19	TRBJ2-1	CASSISREVYNEQFF	TGTGCCAGTAGTATTTCGCGGGAGGTCTACAATGAGCAGTTCTTC
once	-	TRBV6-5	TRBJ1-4	CASSSVAGEKLFF	TGTGCCAGCAGTTCGGTAGCCGGAGAAAAACTGTTTTTT
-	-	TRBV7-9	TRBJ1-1	CASSLDSAHTEAFF	TGTGCCAGCAGCTTAGATAGTGCTCACACTGAAGCTTTCTTT
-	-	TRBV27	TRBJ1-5	CASSFPGEPQHF	TGTGCCAGCAGTTTCCCCGGTGAACCCCAGCATTTT
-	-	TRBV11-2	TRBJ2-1	CASSLGGGEPPDEQFF	TGTGCCAGCAGCTTAGGAGGGGGGGAGCCTCCGGATGAGCAGTTCTTC
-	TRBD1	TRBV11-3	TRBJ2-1	CASSDRQGGGSEQFF	TGTGCCAGCAGCGACCGACAGGGGGGTGGTAGTGAGCAGTTCTTC
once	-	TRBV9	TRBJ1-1	CASSVGGAGTEAFF	TGTGCCAGCAGCGTAGGGGGCGCTGGCACTGAAGCTTTCTTT
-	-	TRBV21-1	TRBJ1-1	CASSKPSEGAYPMNTEAFF	TGTGCCAGCAGCAAACCCTCCGAGGGGGCTTACCCTATGAACACTGAAGCTTTCTTT
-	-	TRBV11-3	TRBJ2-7	CASSPPDRIFYEQYF	TGTGCCAGCAGCCCGCCCGACAGGATCTTCTACGAGCAGTACTTC
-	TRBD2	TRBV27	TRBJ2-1	CASSFAGGPYNEQFF	TGTGCCAGCAGTTTTGCGGGAGGGCCCTACAATGAGCAGTTCTTC
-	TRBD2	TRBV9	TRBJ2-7	CASSPGRAGGPYEQYF	TGTGCCAGCAGCCCCGGAAGGGCGGGAGGGCCCTACGAGCAGTACTTC
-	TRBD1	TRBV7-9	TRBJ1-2	CASRLNQETGGLYGYTF	TGTGCCAGCAGATTGAACCAGGAGACAGGGGGCCTCTATGGCTACACCTTC
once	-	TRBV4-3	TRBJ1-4	CASSQDRGGGTNEKLFF	TGCGCCAGCAGCCAAGATCGCGGGGGAGGGACTAATGAAAAACTGTTTTTT
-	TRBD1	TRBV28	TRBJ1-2	CASSPQTRTGVLGYTF	TGTGCCAGCAGCCCTCAAACAAGGACAGGGGTACTCGGCTACACCTTC
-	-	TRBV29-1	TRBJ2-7	CSVEDPGFSYEQYF	TGCAGCGTTGAAGATCCCGGGTTCTCCTACGAGCAGTACTTC
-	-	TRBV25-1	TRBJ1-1	CASSFDRFEAFF	TGTGCCAGCAGTTTCGACAGGTTTGAAGCTTTCTTT
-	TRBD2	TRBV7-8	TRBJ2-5	CASSRIAGGRQETQYF	TGTGCCAGCAGTCGAATAGCGGGAGGGAGGCAAGAGACCCAGTACTTC
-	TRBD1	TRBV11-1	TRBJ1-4	CASSRQGPNEKLFF	TGTGCCAGCAGCCGACAGGGTCCTAATGAAAAACTGTTTTTT
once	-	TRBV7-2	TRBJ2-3	CASSSIRGAGDTQYF	TGTGCCAGCAGCTCAATTCGCGGGGCTGGAGATACGCAGTATTTT
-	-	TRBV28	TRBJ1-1	CASSFLGRTEAFF	TGTGCCAGCAGTTTTCTGGGGCGAACTGAAGCTTTCTTT
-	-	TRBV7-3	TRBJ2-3	CASSESPVSDTQYF	TGTGCCAGCAGCGAAAGCCCGGTATCAGATACGCAGTATTTT
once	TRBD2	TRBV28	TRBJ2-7	CASSLWTRSLSGRSRQYF	TGTGCCAGCAGTTTATGGACTCGCTCTTTGAGCGGGAGGTCTCGGCAGTACTTC
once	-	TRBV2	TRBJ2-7	CASLNGMDEQYF	TGTGCCAGCCTCAACGGGATGGACGAGCAGTACTTC
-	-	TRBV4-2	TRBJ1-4	CASSQDLAGSLVLTNEKLFF	TGTGCCAGCAGCCAAGACCTAGCTGGCAGTTTAGTACTAACTAATGAAAAACTGTTTTTT
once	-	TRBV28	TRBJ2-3	CASTPESTDTQYF	TGTGCCAGCACCCCGGAGAGTACAGATACGCAGTATTTT
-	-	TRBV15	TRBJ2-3	CATSRGSGSTDTQYF	TGTGCCACCAGCAGAGGAAGCGGGAGCACAGATACGCAGTATTTT
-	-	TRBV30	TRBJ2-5	CAWSVGVIEIYQETQYF	TGTGCCTGGAGTGTAGGGGTCATCGAGATATACCAAGAGACCCAGTACTTC
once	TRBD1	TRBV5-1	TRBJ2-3	CASSLWTGGETDTQYF	TGCGCCAGCAGCTTGTGGACAGGGGGCGAGACAGATACGCAGTATTTT
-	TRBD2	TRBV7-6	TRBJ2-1	CASSQRGSGRKSSEQFF	TGTGCCAGCAGCCAGAGGGGTAGCGGGAGGAAAAGTAGCGAGCAGTTCTTC
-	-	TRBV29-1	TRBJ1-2	CSVEWVAEGYTF	TGCAGCGTTGAATGGGTGGCGGAAGGCTACACCTTC
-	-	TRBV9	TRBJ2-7	CASSVDPGSGEQYF	TGTGCCAGCAGCGTAGATCCGGGATCTGGCGAGCAGTACTTC
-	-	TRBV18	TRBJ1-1	CASAISGAVRTEAFF	TGTGCCAGCGCCATCTCAGGGGCCGTCCGGACTGAAGCTTTCTTT
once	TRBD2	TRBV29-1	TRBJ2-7	CSGGETSGTYEQYF	TGCAGCGGGGGGGAGACTAGCGGCACCTACGAGCAGTACTTC
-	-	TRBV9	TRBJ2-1	CASSPFPGSSYNEQFF	TGTGCCAGCAGTCCCTTTCCGGGTAGCTCCTACAATGAGCAGTTCTTC